This is a list of T cell receptor beta chains from one sample in a study of T cells in tumors after PD-1 blockade. Assay used: immunoSEQ multiplex PCR; TCRdb lists only in-frame clones, some missing. The sample holds 1,700 or so clones, about 75% seen once. This material consisted of tumor tissue, taken after anti-PD-1 treatment. All receptors come from a human donor with basal cell carcinoma. Each CDR3 is given with its conserved first and last residue. Each record gives: J gene, V gene, D gene, clone size, CDR3 protein, CDR3 DNA. A D gene is named only where the DNA matches it firmly. Not every row has a clone size; where given, it reads once, few, many or a size class.

TRBJ2-3	TRBV15	.	.	CATSRATVTDTQYF	TGTGCCACCAGCAGAGCGACCGTCACAGATACGCAGTATTTT
TRBJ1-1	TRBV13	TRBD1	.	CASSFDRGRTEAFF	TGTGCCAGCAGCTTTGACAGGGGTAGAACTGAAGCTTTCTTT
TRBJ1-5	TRBV28	.	few	CASSFDGYNQPQHF	TGTGCCAGCAGTTTCGACGGGTACAATCAGCCCCAGCATTTT
TRBJ1-1	TRBV6-6	.	.	CASSYSLGGTEAFF	TGTGCCAGCAGTTACTCCCTTGGAGGCACTGAAGCTTTCTTT
TRBJ2-4	TRBV2	TRBD1	.	CASSVDRTMKNIQYF	TGTGCCAGCAGTGTGGACAGGACCATGAAAAACATTCAGTACTTC
TRBJ2-2	TRBV7-3	TRBD2	.	CASSSSAGAGTGELFF	TGTGCCAGCAGCTCTTCAGCGGGGGCGGGCACCGGGGAGCTGTTTTTT
TRBJ1-1	TRBV19	.	.	CASEPGGGTEAFF	TGTGCCAGCGAACCGGGGGGTGGGACTGAAGCTTTCTTT
TRBJ1-4	TRBV19	.	.	CASSISGRFETGEKLFF	TGTGCCAGTTCAATATCGGGACGGTTTGAAACGGGGGAAAAACTGTTTTTT
TRBJ1-6	TRBV4-1	.	once	CASSQEGGAGPNSPLHF	TGCGCCAGCAGCCAAGAAGGCGGGGCAGGCCCTAATTCACCCCTCCACTTT
TRBJ1-2	TRBV28	TRBD1	few	CASSLTGNDYGYTF	TGTGCCAGCAGTTTGACAGGGAACGACTATGGCTACACCTTC
TRBJ2-1	TRBV12-5	.	.	CASGFEQGPYNEQFF	TGTGCTAGTGGTTTCGAACAGGGTCCCTACAATGAGCAGTTCTTC
TRBJ2-7	TRBV10-3	.	.	CAISVDSSTYEQYF	TGTGCCATCAGTGTGGACTCTAGCACCTACGAGCAGTACTTC
TRBJ2-5	TRBV28	.	.	CASSSRTRREETQYF	TGTGCCAGCAGTTCCCGGACACGTAGGGAAGAGACCCAGTACTTC
TRBJ1-4	TRBV6-1	.	.	CASSESPGPNEKLFF	TGTGCCAGCAGTGAAAGCCCAGGGCCTAATGAAAAACTGTTTTTT
TRBJ2-7	TRBV3-1/TRBV3-2	TRBD2	.	CASSQGLRLAGVEQYF	TGTGCCAGCAGCCAAGGGTTGAGGCTAGCGGGGGTCGAGCAGTACTTC
TRBJ1-2	TRBV5-1	.	few	CASSSEHDGYGYTF	TGCGCCAGCAGCTCCGAACATGATGGGTATGGCTACACCTTC
TRBJ2-5	TRBV5-1	.	once	CASSPTGKETQYF	TGCGCCAGCAGCCCCACAGGGAAAGAGACCCAGTACTTC
TRBJ2-2	TRBV2	.	.	CASSELDGELFF	TGTGCCAGCAGTGAATTGGACGGGGAGCTGTTTTTT
TRBJ1-2	TRBV28	.	.	CASTSSGSRVRGYTF	TGTGCCAGCACAAGCTCCGGGTCTAGGGTTCGTGGCTACACCTTC
TRBJ2-3	TRBV2	.	.	CASSRDFSTDTQYF	TGTGCCAGCAGTAGGGACTTCAGCACAGATACGCAGTATTTT
TRBJ2-1	TRBV19	TRBD2	.	CASSASGGAAYNEQFF	TGTGCCAGTAGTGCCAGCGGGGGGGCTGCCTACAATGAGCAGTTCTTC
TRBJ2-3	TRBV30	.	.	CAWLGTSTDTQYF	TGTGCCTGGCTCGGGACTAGCACAGATACGCAGTATTTT
TRBJ1-6	TRBV2	TRBD1	few	CASKDRGGGSPLHF	TGTGCCAGTAAAGACAGGGGAGGTGGTTCACCCCTCCACTTT
TRBJ2-5	TRBV18	.	.	CASSPLQQETQYF	TGTGCCAGCTCACCATTGCAGCAAGAGACCCAGTACTTC
TRBJ1-4	TRBV5-4	.	.	CASSLDALGENEKLFF	TGTGCCAGCAGCTTGGATGCATTAGGGGAAAATGAAAAACTGTTTTTT
TRBJ1-1	TRBV5-1	.	.	CASSQGMGVTEAFF	TGCGCCAGCAGCCAAGGCATGGGGGTGACTGAAGCTTTCTTT
TRBJ2-7	TRBV10-3	TRBD2	.	CAISESGGSNEQYF	TGTGCCATCAGTGAGTCGGGAGGGAGCAACGAGCAGTACTTC
TRBJ2-3	TRBV12-2	.	.	CASRSAPGSRGDTQYF	TGTGCAAGTCGTTCCGCCCCGGGATCCCGGGGAGATACGCAGTATTTT
TRBJ1-5	TRBV10-1	.	.	CASSQKGYNQPQHF	TGCGCCAGCAGCCAAAAGGGTTACAATCAGCCCCAGCATTTT
TRBJ1-2	TRBV7-8	TRBD1	few	CASSLIGTVDGYTF	TGTGCCAGCAGCTTAATCGGGACAGTCGATGGCTACACCTTC
TRBJ2-7	TRBV6-5	.	.	CASRVTGSSYEQYF	TGTGCCAGCAGAGTGACAGGATCCTCCTACGAGCAGTACTTC
TRBJ2-2	TRBV4-1	.	.	CASSQEWGGELFF	TGCGCCAGCAGCCAAGAATGGGGGGGGGAGCTGTTTTTT
TRBJ2-7	TRBV5-1	TRBD1	.	CASSTDRVEQYF	TGCGCCAGCAGCACGGACAGGGTCGAGCAGTACTTC
TRBJ2-2	TRBV28	TRBD2	few	CASSFTSASGELFF	TGTGCCAGCAGTTTTACTAGCGCGAGCGGGGAGCTGTTTTTT
TRBJ2-7	TRBV15	.	few	CATSRGDRDTENF	TGTGCCACCAGCAGAGGGGACCGGGACACCGAGAATTTC
TRBJ2-3	TRBV27	TRBD2	.	CASSLLTSGGGTDTQYF	TGTGCCAGCAGTCTCCTAACTAGCGGGGGTGGAACAGATACGCAGTATTTT
TRBJ1-4	TRBV7-9	TRBD1	.	CASSLGQLNEKLFF	TGTGCCAGCAGCCTGGGACAGCTTAATGAAAAACTGTTTTTT
TRBJ1-2	TRBV6-5	TRBD1	.	CASRTIRGLNYGYTF	TGTGCCAGCAGAACCATCAGGGGGCTGAACTATGGCTACACCTTC
TRBJ2-7	TRBV28	.	.	CASSLGFYEQYF	TGTGCCAGCAGTTTAGGTTTCTACGAGCAGTACTTC
TRBJ2-1	TRBV20-1	.	.	CSASYWGSTYNEQFF	TGCAGTGCTAGTTATTGGGGTTCAACCTACAATGAGCAGTTCTTC
TRBJ1-2	TRBV15	.	once	CATSRGGAEGYGYTF	TGTGCCACCAGCAGAGGCGGCGCCGAGGGCTATGGCTACACCTTC
TRBJ2-5	TRBV18	.	.	CASSPPKGIQETQYF	TGTGCCAGCTCACCACCGAAGGGGATCCAAGAGACCCAGTACTTC